This TCR beta chain is drawn from a study of PD-L1 blockade in urothelial cancer. General study findings and limits: Tumor-associated clones in blood expanded more at 3 weeks in durable-benefit patients.

The CDR3 consists of 14 residues. Deletions cut 0 bases from V and 6 bases from J, with 12 bases between. CDR1 SGHDN and CDR2 FVKESK come from the germline V gene. Each patient gave between 1 and 8 samples, pretreatment and on-treatment. The count of this clone is one. Its cognate antigen is unknown. TCRdb's table, derived via immunoSEQ multiplex PCR, lists solely in-frame clones and lacks some. The sample consists of about 110,000 clones, around 85% of them appearing once. This chain joins TRBV14 and TRBJ2-7; D possibly corresponds to TRBD2 (5 bases). Material: PBMCs, obtained around atezolizumab (anti-PD-L1) treatment. This receptor was taken from a man aged 50-59 years with urothelial cancer. The chain's CDR3 is CASSQDGTRREQYF. In DNA, the CDR3 is TGTGCCAGCAGCCAAGACGGCACTAGACGCGAGCAGTACTTC.